The 24 T cell receptor beta chains given below trace back to one sample, sequenced in a study of tumor-infiltrating lymphocytes in primary liver carcinoma. Production of TCR beta cDNA used approximately 0.55 ug total RNA together with a constant-region primer. Generation of the TCR beta libraries relied on three nested multiplex PCR rounds using slightly modified ARM-PCR. Two initial PCR rounds of about 11 cycles each paired TRBV1-TRBV30 forward primers with a C-beta reverse primer. TCRdb fed the multiplex PCR reads into MiXCR, producing one record per CDR3 protein. This table has 95,000 to 150,000 distinct CDR3 sequences, around 60% appearing once. RNA and DNA were co-extracted from around 18-30 mg of unsorted bulk tissue. Sequenced input: liver tumor tissue from sampling region 3. The subset here: tumor region T3, left-lateral pole. These receptors came from an older woman with primary liver carcinoma and hepatitis B virus infection.

As regards this clonotype: The final CDR3 position lacks the conserved phenylalanine or tryptophan, pointing to a likely read error. V and J are TRBV6-2 or TRBV6-3 and TRBJ1-1, with 7 bases that match TRBD1. Per germline, CDR1 MNHEY and CDR2 SVGEGT. The trim removed 5 bases at V and 4 bases at J, leaving 13 bases unmatched. The CDR3 extends over 16 amino acids. CDR3 residues: CASSPATGSLGTEAFL. The CDR3, as DNA: TGTGCCAGCAGTCCTGCGACAGGGTCTTTAGGCACTGAAGCTTTCCTT.

As concerns this clonotype: The junction shows a germline mismatch at one end, possibly a read error. The chain carries TRBV11-2 and TRBJ2-6; TRBD1 matches 8 bases. Looked up from germline, CDR1 is SGHAT and CDR2 is FQNNGV. The CDR3 runs to 19 residues. This CDR3 reads CVSSLGDRPVNSGANALTF. The DNA of the CDR3 is TGTGTCAGCAGCTTAGGGGACAGGCCCGTTAACTCTGGGGCCAACGCCCTGACTTTC.

This clonotype was detected ten times or more. V is TRBV10-3 and J is TRBJ2-3; tentative D call: TRBD2 (6 bases). Germline V gene sequence: CDR1 ENHRY, CDR2 SYGVKD. The CDR3 has 15 residues. Trimming removed 4 bases from V and 3 bases from J, with 14 bases in between. This CDR3 reads CAISVSDGRTDTQYF. DNA for the CDR3: TGTGCCATCAGTGTAAGTGACGGGAGAACAGATACGCAGTATTTT.

As concerns this clonotype: The junction does not match germline at one end; this may be a read error. The chain carries TRBV7-9 and TRBJ1-1; perhaps TRBD1 as D (6 bases). There are 15 residues in the CDR3. In germline, CDR1 is SEHNR, CDR2 FQNEAQ (reference sequence). The CDR3 DNA follows: TGTGCCAGTAGCTATTCGTCGACAGGTGGAACTGAAGTTTTCTTT. Encoded protein: CASSYSSTGGTEVFF.

This clonotype was detected a few times. The rearrangement joins TRBV28 to TRBJ1-5; 8 bases align to TRBD1. The CDR3 extends over 17 amino acids. Trimming cost V 7 bases and J 3 bases; bases outside gene matches: 14. Per germline, CDR1 MDHEN and CDR2 SYDVKM. DNA for the CDR3: TGTGCCAGCATCTCGGACAGGGAAGTCTCTTTCAATCAGCCCCAGCATTTT. This gives the protein CASISDREVSFNQPQHF.

A note on this clonotype: Being one base from a much bigger clone, this may be a read error. The V call is TRBV14, the J call TRBJ1-2; D ambiguous. The CDR3 loop spans 16 amino acids. In germline, CDR1 is SGHDN, CDR2 FVKESK. This chain's CDR3 is CASGQDRGGRNYGYTF. As DNA, the CDR3 is TGTGCCAGCGGCCAAGATCGTGGCGGGAGAAACTATGGCTACACCTTC.

This clonotype counts as medium-sized (0.01 to 0.1%). The genes are TRBV11-2 and TRBJ2-4; D gene uncertain. Germline CDR1 SGHAT, CDR2 FQNNGV. The CDR3 runs to 13 residues. Trimming removed 5 bases at V and 6 bases at J, with 11 bases between. Written as DNA, the CDR3 is TGTGCCAGCAGCCACGACTCAATAAACATTCAGTACTTC. This encodes CASSHDSINIQYF.

This clonotype was seen at least ten times. V usage is TRBV6-5 and J usage is TRBJ1-4; 9 bases line up with TRBD1. V lost 7 bases to trimming and J lost 8 bases; unmatched junction nucleotides: 8. Germline lookup yields CDR1 MNHEY and CDR2 SVGAGI. There are 14 residues in the CDR3. The CDR3 loop reads CASKDRGSGEKLFF. DNA of the CDR3: TGTGCCAGCAAGGACAGGGGTTCGGGAGAAAAACTGTTTTTT.

Many counts were recorded for this clonotype. This rearrangement joins TRBV5-4 to TRBJ2-1; D is ambiguous. Germline values: CDR1 SGHNT, CDR2 YYREEE (reference sequence). This CDR3 has 15 residues. V was shortened by 7 bases and J by 0 bases, with 14 bases between the two germline ends. This chain's CDR3 is CASGVDSSSYNEQFF. CDR3 nucleotide sequence: TGTGCCAGCGGGGTCGACTCGAGCTCCTACAATGAGCAGTTCTTC.

About this clonotype itself: An end of the junction differs from the germline gene, which may be a read error. V gene TRBV5-6 combines with J gene TRBJ2-5; unclear D gene. Germline loops: CDR1 SGHDT, CDR2 YYEEEE. The CDR3 extends over 14 amino acids. This chain's CDR3 is CTSSLYAKKEAQYF. DNA for the CDR3: TGTACCAGCAGCTTGTACGCCAAAAAAGAGGCCCAGTACTTC.

Remarks on this clonotype: One end of the junction fails to match germline, which may point to a read error. V and J are TRBV6-1 and TRBJ1-5; D unclear. Germline assignment: CDR1 MNHNS and CDR2 SASEGT. This CDR3 has 14 residues. DNA of the CDR3: TGTGCCAGCAGTGACCGGGCCAGCAATCAGGCCCAGCATTTT. Translating gives CASSDRASNQAQHF.

This clonotype has only a few counts. Just one base apart from a much larger clone, this may be a read error. The V call is TRBV5-6, the J call TRBJ2-2, with TRBD2 matching over 7 bases. Looked up from germline, CDR1 is SGHDT and CDR2 is YYEEEE. CDR3 length: 16 amino acids. The CDR3 protein is CACSLMSGTTTGELFF. CDR3 nucleotide sequence: TGTGCCTGCAGCTTGATGAGCGGGACCACAACCGGGGAGCTGTTTTTT.

As concerns this clonotype: A much larger clone differs from this one at a single base, so this may be a read error. The CDR3 sequence: CASNHRGLGTF. The CDR3 DNA reads TGTGCCAGCAATCACAGGGGGCTCGGCACCTTC. The chain employs TRBV28 and TRBJ1-2; 9 bases line up with TRBD1. The CDR3 sequence is 11 residues long. The germline V gene encodes CDR1 MDHEN and CDR2 SYDVKM. V trimming: 7 bases; J trimming: 13 bases; junction bases outside the gene matches: 7.

For this clonotype: A junction end diverges from the germline sequence, so it may reflect a read error. CDR3 region: CWARVERAPTYEQYF. The CDR3 DNA follows: TGCTGGGCCAGGGTGGAAAGGGCCCCCACCTACGAACAGTACTTC. The chain couples TRBV29-1 to TRBJ2-7, with D perhaps matching TRBD1 (5 bases). The CDR3 contains 15 residues. Germline CDR1 and CDR2: SQVTM and ANQGSEA.

This clonotype was observed once. The CDR3 does not end in the conserved phenylalanine or tryptophan, so this is likely a read error. The chain combines TRBV11-2 with TRBJ2-3; D remains unclear. The V and J ends lost 11 bases and 3 bases respectively, with 15 bases between them. The CDR3 spans 13 residues. CDR1 and CDR2 (germline): SGHAT, FQNNGV. CDR3 loop: CAYSSRSTDTQYL. CDR3 coding DNA: TGTGCCTACAGCTCAAGATCAACAGATACGCAGTATCTT.

Turning to this clonotype: A much more abundant neighbour one base away suggests this may be a read error. Given the absence of the conserved phenylalanine or tryptophan at the CDR3 end, a read error is likely. The V gene is TRBV30, the J gene TRBJ2-1, with 7 bases that match TRBD2. CDR3 length: 11 amino acids. Germline V lookup: CDR1 GTSNPN, CDR2 SVGIG (reference sequence). After removal of 2 bases from V and 10 bases from J, the junction contained 2 bases not matched to a gene. For the CDR3, the DNA is TGTGCCTGGAGTTGGCGGGGGGAGCAGTTCTCC. Its protein product is CAWSWRGEQFS.

Notes on this clonotype: Mismatch with germline at one junction end may stem from a read error. The genes are TRBV11-2 and TRBJ2-2; D unresolved. CDR1 is SGHAT, CDR2 FQNNGV, per germline. This CDR3 has 14 residues. CDR3 sequence: CTSSLHPNTGELFF. The CDR3 DNA sequence: TGTACCAGCAGCTTACACCCAAACACCGGGGAGCTGTTTTTT.

Many counts were recorded for this clonotype. The chain recombines TRBV7-8 with TRBJ2-5; 10 bases fit TRBD2. CDR3 length: 16 amino acids. Germline loops: CDR1 SGHVS, CDR2 FQNEAQ. The junction had 13 bases not matched to a gene; V was cut back by 5 bases and J by 7 bases. The CDR3 DNA sequence: TGTGCCAGCAGCCACTCAGGGCTAGCGGGAGTCCCGACCCAGTACTTC. Its protein is CASSHSGLAGVPTQYF.

On this clonotype itself: An end of the junction does not agree with germline; a read error may underlie this. This rearrangement joins TRBV6-6 to TRBJ1-2, with 7 nucleotides matching TRBD1. Germline loops: CDR1 MNHNY, CDR2 SVGAGI (reference sequence). The CDR3 runs 13 residues. The CDR3 spells CASSYGNRGRYTF. CDR3 sequence (DNA): TGTGCTAGCAGTTACGGGAACAGGGGCCGCTACACCTTC.

This rearrangement joins TRBV11-2 to TRBJ2-7; D gene ambiguous. Trimming stripped 6 bases from V and 6 bases from J, with 21 bases between. The germline V gene has CDR1 SGHAT and CDR2 FQNNGV. This CDR3 has 15 amino acids. CDR3 nucleotides: TGTGCCAGCAGTCTAGGCCCAGGCCATACGTCCGAGCAGTACTTC. Its protein product is CASSLGPGHTSEQYF.

This clonotype showed up many times. This chain links TRBV4-1 with TRBJ1-2; D remains ambiguous. Germline V gene sequence: CDR1 MGHRA, CDR2 YSYEKL. CDR3 length: 16 residues. Trimming took 2 bases from V and 0 from J, leaving 13 bases between them. CDR3 protein: CASSQTQDHTNYGYTF. The CDR3 DNA follows: TGCGCCAGCAGCCAAACCCAGGATCATACTAACTATGGCTACACCTTC.

The V and J genes are TRBV2 and TRBJ1-1; D is unresolved. Germline CDR1 and CDR2: SNHLY and FYNNEI. The CDR3 is 14 residues long. V was clipped by 2 bases and J by 1 base, with 8 bases between them. CDR3: CASSETSKNTEAFF. The CDR3 region has the DNA TGTGCCAGCAGTGAAACCTCTAAGAACACTGAAGCTTTCTTT.

Points on this clonotype: A read error is likely, as this CDR3 ends without the conserved phenylalanine or tryptophan. V and J are TRBV28 and TRBJ2-1; 8 nucleotides align to TRBD2. Germline lookup yields CDR1 MDHEN and CDR2 SYDVKM. The CDR3 is 15 residues long. The V gene end was trimmed by 5 bases and the J gene end by 7 bases; junction bases not matched to a gene: 10. The CDR3 nucleotides are TGTGCCAGCAGTGGGATGGCGGGAGGCAGGAATGAGCAGTTCTCC. Protein: CASSGMAGGRNEQFS.

To note about this clonotype: The junction departs from germline at one end; a sequencing error may be responsible. This chain connects TRBV5-4 to TRBJ2-1, with 8 nucleotides matching TRBD1. The CDR3 consists of 15 residues. In germline, CDR1 is SGHNT, CDR2 YYREEE (reference sequence). The CDR3 reads CVSSQRQGFVNGQFF. CDR3 in DNA: TGTGTCAGCAGCCAGAGACAGGGGTTCGTCAATGGGCAGTTCTTC.